This record looks at one T cell receptor (beta chain) sequence and its context. What it recognizes is unknown. The source of the sample is a study of T cell repertoires in cytomegalovirus infection. Study-level information: As its CMV epitopes, the study selected recently identified HLA-C-restricted and well-studied HLA-B-restricted targets.

In TCRdb, the reads were re-called with MiXCR into one record per CDR3 protein. The sample carries over 250,000 distinct CDR3 sequences, less than 25% recorded once. The specimen comprised cultured PBMCs, sampled from culture after CMV antigen stimulation. This clonotype was sampled from a human donor in good health (CMV status not recorded). Some clones in this sample may be carry-over from other donors' samples.

DNA for the CDR3: TGTGCCAGCAGGGGACAGGGAAGAACAGATACGCAGTATTTT. Translating gives CASRGQGRTDTQYF. V is TRBV12-3 or TRBV12-4 and J is TRBJ2-3; 9 positions match TRBD1. The CDR3 is 14 residues long. J lost 3 bases, V lost 6 bases, and 4 bases had no gene match.